This TCR beta chain comes out of a study of PD-1 blockade in classical Hodgkin lymphoma. Clones were sequenced by immunoSEQ multiplex PCR, and TCRdb holds only the in-frame ones, with some missing. The sample includes around 6,200 clones, 78% seen only once; the top ten take less than 4.5%. Patients all relapsed after autologous stem cell transplantation, and there was variation in brentuximab vedotin exposure. Magnetic negative selection was used to purify CD4+ T cells from PBMCs that had been thawed. Germline V gene lookup returns CDR1 SGDLS and CDR2 YYNGEE. The CDR3 spans 16 residues. The V end lost 0 bases, the J end lost 6 bases, and 16 bases lay between the germline ends.

The clonotype was recovered from a human donor with classical Hodgkin lymphoma. This specimen consisted of CD4+ T cells from blood, obtained at baseline. The chain employs TRBV9 and TRBJ2-1, with D maybe TRBD1 (5 bases). The CDR3 nucleotides are TGTGCCAGCAGCGTAGGTGGTCAGGGTCTTATCAATGAGCAGTTCTTC. Translated, it gives CASSVGGQGLINEQFF.